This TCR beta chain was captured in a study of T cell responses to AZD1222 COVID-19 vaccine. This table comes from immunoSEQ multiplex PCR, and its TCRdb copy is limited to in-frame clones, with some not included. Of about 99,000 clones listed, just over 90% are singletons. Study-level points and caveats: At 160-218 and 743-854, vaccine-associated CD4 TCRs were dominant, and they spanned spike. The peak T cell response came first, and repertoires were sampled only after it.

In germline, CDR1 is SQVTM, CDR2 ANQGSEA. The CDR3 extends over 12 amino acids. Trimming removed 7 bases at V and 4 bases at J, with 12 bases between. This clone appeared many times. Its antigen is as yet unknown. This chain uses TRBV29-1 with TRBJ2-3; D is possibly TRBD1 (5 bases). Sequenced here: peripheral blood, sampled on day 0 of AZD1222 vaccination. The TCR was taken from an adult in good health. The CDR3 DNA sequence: TGCAGCGGCCTGGACACTGCAGATACGCAGTATTTT. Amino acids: CSGLDTADTQYF.